This TCR beta chain was observed in a study of CD8+ T cells in alopecia areata. As for the study in general: Treated patients were given 5 to 10 mg oral tofacitinib twice daily.

Overall study findings and caveats: Resident alphabeta T-cell populations of normal skin are likewise subject to sequencing in scalp samples. Unlike in mice, where it was clearer, TCR sharing across patients was less clear, possibly HLA-related. Compared with normal scalp, lesional scalp had higher clonality and more expanded CD8+ clones.

Germline values: CDR1 SQVTM, CDR2 ANQGSEA. The CDR3 runs 15 residues. The V end lost 1 base, the J end lost 2 bases, and 14 bases lay between the germline ends. Notes on this clone: Its antigen is not known.

In each case, RNA was isolated and then reverse transcribed into cDNA as the sequencing template. Sequencing was performed with immunoSEQ multiplex PCR; in TCRdb, only in-frame clones are kept and a portion is missing. The table records tens of thousands of clones, approximately 60% of them present only once. The chain uses TRBV29-1 and TRBJ2-5; D may correspond to TRBD1 or TRBD2 (5 bases each). The sample in question was CD8+ T cells sorted from blood, obtained at week 0. This TCR derives from a human donor with alopecia areata. CDR3 in DNA: TGCAGCGTTGAAGCCCCGTGGGGCGGGCAAGAGACCCAGTACTTC. This gives the protein CSVEAPWGGQETQYF.